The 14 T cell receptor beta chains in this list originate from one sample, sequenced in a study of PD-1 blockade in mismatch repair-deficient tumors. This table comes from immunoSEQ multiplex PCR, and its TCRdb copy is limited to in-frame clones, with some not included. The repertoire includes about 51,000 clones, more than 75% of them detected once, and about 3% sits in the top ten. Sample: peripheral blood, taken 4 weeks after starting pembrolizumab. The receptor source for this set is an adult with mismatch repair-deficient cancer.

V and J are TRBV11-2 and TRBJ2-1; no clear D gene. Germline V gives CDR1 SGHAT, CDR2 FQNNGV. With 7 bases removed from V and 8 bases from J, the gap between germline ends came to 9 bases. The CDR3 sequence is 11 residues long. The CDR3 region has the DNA TGTGCCAGCACCCCGGATCATGAGCAGTTCTTC. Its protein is CASTPDHEQFF.

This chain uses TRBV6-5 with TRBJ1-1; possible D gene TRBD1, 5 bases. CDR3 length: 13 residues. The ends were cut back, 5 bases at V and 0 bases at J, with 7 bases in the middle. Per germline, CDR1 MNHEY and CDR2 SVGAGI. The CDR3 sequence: CASSRGMNTEAFF. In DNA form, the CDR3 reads TGTGCCAGCAGTCGGGGGATGAACACTGAAGCTTTCTTT.

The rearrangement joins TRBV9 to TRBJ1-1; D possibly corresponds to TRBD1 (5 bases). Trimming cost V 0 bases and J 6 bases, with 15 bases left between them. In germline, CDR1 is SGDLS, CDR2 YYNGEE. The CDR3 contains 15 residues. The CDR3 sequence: CASSVGNSGDAEAFF. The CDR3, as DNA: TGTGCCAGCAGCGTAGGGAACAGCGGGGACGCTGAAGCTTTCTTT. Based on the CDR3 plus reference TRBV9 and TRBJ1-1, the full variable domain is DSGVTQTPKHLITATGQRVTLRCSPRSGDLSVYWYQQSLDQGLQFLIQYYNGEERAKGNILERFSAQQFPDLHSELNLSSLELGDSALYFCASSVGNSGDAEAFFGQGTRLTVV.

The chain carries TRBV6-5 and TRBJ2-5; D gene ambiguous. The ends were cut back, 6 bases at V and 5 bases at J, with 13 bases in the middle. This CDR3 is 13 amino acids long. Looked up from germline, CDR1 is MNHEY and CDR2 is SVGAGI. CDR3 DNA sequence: TGTGCCAGCAGCCCCTTGGTATCGGAGACCCAGTACTTC. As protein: CASSPLVSETQYF.

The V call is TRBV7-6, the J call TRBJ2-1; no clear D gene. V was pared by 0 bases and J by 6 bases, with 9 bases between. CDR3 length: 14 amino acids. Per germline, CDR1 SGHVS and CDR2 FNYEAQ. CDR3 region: CASSLAGRINEQFF. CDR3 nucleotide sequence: TGTGCCAGCAGCTTAGCGGGCAGGATCAATGAGCAGTTCTTC.

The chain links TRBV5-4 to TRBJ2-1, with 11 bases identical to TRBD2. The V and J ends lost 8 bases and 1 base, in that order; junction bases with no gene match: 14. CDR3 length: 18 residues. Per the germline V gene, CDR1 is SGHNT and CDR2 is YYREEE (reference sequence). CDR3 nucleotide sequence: TGTGCCAGTATGTCTGGGACTAGCGGAACCTTATCCTACAATGAGCAGTTCTTC. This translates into CASMSGTSGTLSYNEQFF.

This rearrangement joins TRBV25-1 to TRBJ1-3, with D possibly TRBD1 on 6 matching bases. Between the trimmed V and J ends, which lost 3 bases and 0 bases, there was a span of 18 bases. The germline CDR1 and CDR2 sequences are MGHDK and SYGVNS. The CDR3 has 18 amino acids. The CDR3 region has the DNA TGTGCCAGCAGTGATAAGACAGGCCCTCGGCCCTCTGGAAACACCATATATTTT. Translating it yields CASSDKTGPRPSGNTIYF.

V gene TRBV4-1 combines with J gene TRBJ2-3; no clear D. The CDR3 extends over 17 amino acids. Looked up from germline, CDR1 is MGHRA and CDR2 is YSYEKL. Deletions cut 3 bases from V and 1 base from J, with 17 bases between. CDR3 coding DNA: TGCGCCAGCAGCCACCCCGAAGGTGGAACTGGCACAGATACGCAGTATTTT. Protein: CASSHPEGGTGTDTQYF.

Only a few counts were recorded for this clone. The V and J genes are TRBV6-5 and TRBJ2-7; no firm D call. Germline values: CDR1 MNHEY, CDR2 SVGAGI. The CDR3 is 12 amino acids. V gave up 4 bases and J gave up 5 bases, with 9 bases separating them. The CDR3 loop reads CASSWGPNEQYF. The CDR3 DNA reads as TGTGCCAGCAGTTGGGGTCCAAACGAGCAGTACTTC.

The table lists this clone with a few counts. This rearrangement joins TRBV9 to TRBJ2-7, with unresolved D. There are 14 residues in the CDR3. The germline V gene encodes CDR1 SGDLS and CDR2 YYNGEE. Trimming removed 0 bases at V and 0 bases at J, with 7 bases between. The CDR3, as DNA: TGTGCCAGCAGCGTAGTTCGGAGCTCCTACGAGCAGTACTTC. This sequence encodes CASSVVRSSYEQYF. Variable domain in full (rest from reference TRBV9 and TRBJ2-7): DSGVTQTPKHLITATGQRVTLRCSPRSGDLSVYWYQQSLDQGLQFLIQYYNGEERAKGNILERFSAQQFPDLHSELNLSSLELGDSALYFCASSVVRSSYEQYFGPGTRLTVT.

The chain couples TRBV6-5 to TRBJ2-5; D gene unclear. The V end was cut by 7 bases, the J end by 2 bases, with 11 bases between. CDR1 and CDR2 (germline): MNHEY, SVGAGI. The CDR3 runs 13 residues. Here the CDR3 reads CASTDAQQETQYF. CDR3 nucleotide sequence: TGTGCCAGCACAGACGCGCAGCAAGAGACCCAGTACTTC.

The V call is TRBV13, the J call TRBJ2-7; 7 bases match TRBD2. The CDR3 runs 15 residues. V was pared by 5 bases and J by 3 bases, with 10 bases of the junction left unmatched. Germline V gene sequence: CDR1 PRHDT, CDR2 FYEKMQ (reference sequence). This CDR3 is CASSPGLAGIYEQYF. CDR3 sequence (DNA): TGTGCCAGCAGCCCCGGGTTAGCGGGTATCTACGAGCAGTACTTC.

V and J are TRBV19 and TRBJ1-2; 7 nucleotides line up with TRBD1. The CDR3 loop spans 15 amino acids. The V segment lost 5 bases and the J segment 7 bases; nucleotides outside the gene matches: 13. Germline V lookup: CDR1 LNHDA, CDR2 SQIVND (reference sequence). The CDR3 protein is CASSPRNGAGGGYTF. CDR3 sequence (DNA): TGTGCCAGTAGTCCTCGAAATGGGGCAGGGGGTGGCTACACCTTC.

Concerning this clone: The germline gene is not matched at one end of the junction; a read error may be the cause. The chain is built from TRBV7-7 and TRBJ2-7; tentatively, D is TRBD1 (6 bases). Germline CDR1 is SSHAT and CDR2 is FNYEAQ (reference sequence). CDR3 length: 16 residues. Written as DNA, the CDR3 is TGTGCTAGCAGCTTAGGTCCCAGGGGCTCCGACTACGAGCAGTACTTC. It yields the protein CASSLGPRGSDYEQYF.